What follows is one T cell receptor (beta chain) and its context. Only in-frame clones appear in the TCRdb table, and some are missing; sequencing was by immunoSEQ multiplex PCR. Of about 68,000 clones in the sample, 90% were seen once. This CDR3 is built from 12 residues. The V and J ends lost 4 bases and 3 bases respectively, with 8 bases between them. The V gene's germline CDR1 is SGHNT and CDR2 YYREEE (reference sequence). This entry is derived from a study of T cell changes during pregnancy in multiple sclerosis. This material consisted of peripheral blood, taken in the third trimester of pregnancy. The clonotype originates from a female donor with multiple sclerosis, enrolled in a pregnancy study. The rearrangement uses TRBV5-4 and TRBJ2-7; D gene uncertain. The CDR3 nucleotides read TGTGCCAGCAGCGATGACAACTACGAGCAGTACTTC. Encoded protein: CASSDDNYEQYF.